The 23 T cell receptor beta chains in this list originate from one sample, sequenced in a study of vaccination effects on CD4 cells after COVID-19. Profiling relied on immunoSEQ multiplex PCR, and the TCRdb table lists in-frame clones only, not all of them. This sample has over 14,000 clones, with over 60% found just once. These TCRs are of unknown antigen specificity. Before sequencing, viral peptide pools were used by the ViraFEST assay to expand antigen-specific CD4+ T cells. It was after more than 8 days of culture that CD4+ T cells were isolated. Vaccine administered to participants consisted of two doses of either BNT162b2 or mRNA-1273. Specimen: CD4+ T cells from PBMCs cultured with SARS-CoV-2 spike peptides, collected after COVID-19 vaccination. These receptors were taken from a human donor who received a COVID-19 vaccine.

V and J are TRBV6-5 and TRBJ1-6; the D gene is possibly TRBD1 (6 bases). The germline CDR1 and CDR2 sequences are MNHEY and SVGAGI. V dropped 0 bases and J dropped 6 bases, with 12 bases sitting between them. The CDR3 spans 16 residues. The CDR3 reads CASSYSKRGSNSPLHF. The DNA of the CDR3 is TGTGCCAGCAGTTACTCGAAGAGGGGGAGTAATTCACCCCTCCACTTT.

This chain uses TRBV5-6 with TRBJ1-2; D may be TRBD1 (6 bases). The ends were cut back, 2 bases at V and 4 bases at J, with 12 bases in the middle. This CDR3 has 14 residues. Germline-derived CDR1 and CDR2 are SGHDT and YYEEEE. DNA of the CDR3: TGTGCCAGCAGCTTAGCAGGGGTCGCCTATGGCTACACCTTC. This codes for CASSLAGVAYGYTF.

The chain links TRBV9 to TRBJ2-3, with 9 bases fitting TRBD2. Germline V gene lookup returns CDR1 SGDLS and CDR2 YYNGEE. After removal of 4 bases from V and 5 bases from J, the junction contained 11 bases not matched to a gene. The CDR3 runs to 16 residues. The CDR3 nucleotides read TGTGCCAGCAGCTTGATGGGCGGGGGGGCCGGAGATACGCAGTATTTT. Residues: CASSLMGGGAGDTQYF.

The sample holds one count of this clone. The CDR3 is CSVGQVNQPQHF. CDR3 DNA sequence: TGCAGCGTTGGACAGGTCAATCAGCCCCAGCATTTT. This chain joins TRBV29-1 and TRBJ1-5; possible D gene TRBD1, 6 bases. The CDR3 spans 12 residues. Germline loops: CDR1 SQVTM, CDR2 ANQGSEA. Deletions cut 4 bases from V and 3 bases from J, with 7 bases between.

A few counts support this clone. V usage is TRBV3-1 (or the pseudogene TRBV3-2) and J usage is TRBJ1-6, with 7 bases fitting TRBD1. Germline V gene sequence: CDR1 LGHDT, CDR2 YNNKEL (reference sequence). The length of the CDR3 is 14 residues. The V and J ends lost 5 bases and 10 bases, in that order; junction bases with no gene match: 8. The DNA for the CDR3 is TGTGCCAGCAGCTCTCGACAGGGAGGGTCACCCCTCCACTTT. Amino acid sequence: CASSSRQGGSPLHF.

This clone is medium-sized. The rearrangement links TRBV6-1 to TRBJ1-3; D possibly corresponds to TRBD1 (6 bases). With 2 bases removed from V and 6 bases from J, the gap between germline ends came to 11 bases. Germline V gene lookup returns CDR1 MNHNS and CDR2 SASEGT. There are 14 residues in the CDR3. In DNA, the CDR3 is TGTGCCAGCAGTGAAACGGCAGGGGTAAACACCATATATTTT. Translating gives CASSETAGVNTIYF.

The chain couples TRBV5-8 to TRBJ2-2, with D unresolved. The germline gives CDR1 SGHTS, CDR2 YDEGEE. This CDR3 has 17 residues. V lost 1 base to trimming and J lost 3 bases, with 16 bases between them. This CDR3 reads CASSLLLVTRHTGELFF. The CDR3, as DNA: TGTGCCAGCAGCTTGCTACTGGTTACAAGGCACACCGGGGAGCTGTTTTTT.

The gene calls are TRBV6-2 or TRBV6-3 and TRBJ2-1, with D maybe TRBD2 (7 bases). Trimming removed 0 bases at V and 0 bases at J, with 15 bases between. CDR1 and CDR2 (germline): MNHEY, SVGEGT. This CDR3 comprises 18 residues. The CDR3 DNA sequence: TGTGCCAGCAGTTACTCCACCCACGGGGGGCTCTCCTACAATGAGCAGTTCTTC. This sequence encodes CASSYSTHGGLSYNEQFF.

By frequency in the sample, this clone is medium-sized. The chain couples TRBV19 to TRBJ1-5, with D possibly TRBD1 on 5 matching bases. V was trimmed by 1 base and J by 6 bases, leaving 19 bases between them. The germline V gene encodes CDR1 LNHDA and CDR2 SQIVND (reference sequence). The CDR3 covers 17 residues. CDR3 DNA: TGTGCCAGTAGTATAGTAGCGGGGGGGAGCATCAGTCAGCCCCAGCATTTT. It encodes CASSIVAGGSISQPQHF.

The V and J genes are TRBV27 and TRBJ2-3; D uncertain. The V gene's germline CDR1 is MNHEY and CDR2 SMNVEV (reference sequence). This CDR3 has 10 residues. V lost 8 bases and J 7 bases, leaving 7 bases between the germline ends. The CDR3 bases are TGTGCCAGCCCCCCCCATACGCAGTATTTT. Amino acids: CASPPHTQYF.

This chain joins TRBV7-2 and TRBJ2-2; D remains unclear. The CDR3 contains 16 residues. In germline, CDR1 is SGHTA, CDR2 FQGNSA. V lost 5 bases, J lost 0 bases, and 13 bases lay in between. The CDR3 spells CASSPRHISNTGELFF. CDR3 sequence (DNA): TGTGCCAGCAGCCCAAGACACATTTCGAACACCGGGGAGCTGTTTTTT.

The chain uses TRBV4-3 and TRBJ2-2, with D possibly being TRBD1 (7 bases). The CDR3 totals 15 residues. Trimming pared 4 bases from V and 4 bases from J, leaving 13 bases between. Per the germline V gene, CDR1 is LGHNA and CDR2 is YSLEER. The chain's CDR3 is CASSPGGLTTGELFF. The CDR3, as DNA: TGCGCCAGCAGCCCAGGGGGGCTCACCACCGGGGAGCTGTTTTTT.

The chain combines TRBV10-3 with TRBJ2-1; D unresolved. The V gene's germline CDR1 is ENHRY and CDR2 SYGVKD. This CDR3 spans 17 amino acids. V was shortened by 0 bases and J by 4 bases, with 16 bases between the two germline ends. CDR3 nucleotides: TGTGCCATCAGTGAGTCGATTGGGAAACTAAGGTACAATGAGCAGTTCTTC. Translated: CAISESIGKLRYNEQFF.

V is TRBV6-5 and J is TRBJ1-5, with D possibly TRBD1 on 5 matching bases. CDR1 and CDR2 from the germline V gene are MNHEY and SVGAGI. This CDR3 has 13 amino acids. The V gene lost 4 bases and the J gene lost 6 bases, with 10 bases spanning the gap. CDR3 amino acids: CASSSLGGQPQHF. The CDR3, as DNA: TGTGCCAGCAGTTCCCTGGGGGGTCAGCCCCAGCATTTT.

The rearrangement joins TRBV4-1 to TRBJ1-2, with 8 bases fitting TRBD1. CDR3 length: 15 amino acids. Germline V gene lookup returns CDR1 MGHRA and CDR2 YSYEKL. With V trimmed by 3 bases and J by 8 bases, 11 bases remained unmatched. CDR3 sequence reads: CASSHRDRWTEGYTF. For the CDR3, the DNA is TGCGCCAGCAGCCATCGGGACAGGTGGACTGAGGGCTACACCTTC.

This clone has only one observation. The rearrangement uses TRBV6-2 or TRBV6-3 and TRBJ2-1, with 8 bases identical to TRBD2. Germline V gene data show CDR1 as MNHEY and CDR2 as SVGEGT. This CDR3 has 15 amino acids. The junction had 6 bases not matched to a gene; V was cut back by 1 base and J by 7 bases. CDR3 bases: TGTGCCAGCAGTTACTTGTCGGGGGGGCGAAATGAGCAGTTCTTC. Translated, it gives CASSYLSGGRNEQFF.

The CDR3 coding sequence is TGTGCCAGCAGTGAAATTCCCAGGGATACGCAGTATTTT. It yields the protein CASSEIPRDTQYF. This sequence joins TRBV6-1 and TRBJ2-3; D gene uncertain. V gave up 2 bases and J gave up 6 bases, with 9 bases separating them. Germline CDR1 MNHNS, CDR2 SASEGT. The CDR3 has 13 amino acids.

The CDR3 DNA is TGTGCCAGCAGCCCAAGGACTAGCGGGGGGGCGGGAGAGACCCAGTACTTC. Translating gives CASSPRTSGGAGETQYF. V gene TRBV7-3 combines with J gene TRBJ2-5; 15 positions match TRBD2. The V segment lost 5 bases and the J segment 4 bases; nucleotides outside the gene matches: 8. This CDR3 is 17 amino acids long. Germline assignment: CDR1 SGHTA and CDR2 FQGTGA. The entire variable domain, with the rest obtained from reference TRBV7-3 and TRBJ2-5, is as follows: GAGVSQTPSNKVTEKGKYVELRCDPISGHTALYWYRQSLGQGPEFLIYFQGTGAADDSGLPNDRFFAVRPEGSVSTLKIQRTERGDSAVYLCASSPRTSGGAGETQYFGPGTRLLVL.

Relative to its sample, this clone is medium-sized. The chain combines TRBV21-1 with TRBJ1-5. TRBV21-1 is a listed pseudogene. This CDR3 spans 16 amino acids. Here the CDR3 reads CASSKLRGRGNQPQHF. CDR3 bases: TGTGCCAGCAGCAAACTGAGGGGTCGGGGCAATCAGCCCCAGCATTTT.

CDR3 bases: TGTGCCAGCAGGTCCACGGGAAACACTGAAGCTTTCTTT. It encodes CASRSTGNTEAFF. This chain uses TRBV12-3 or TRBV12-4 with TRBJ1-1; D gene unclear. Trimming shortened V by 6 bases and J by 2 bases, and 10 bases separated the two germline ends. The CDR3 runs 13 residues.

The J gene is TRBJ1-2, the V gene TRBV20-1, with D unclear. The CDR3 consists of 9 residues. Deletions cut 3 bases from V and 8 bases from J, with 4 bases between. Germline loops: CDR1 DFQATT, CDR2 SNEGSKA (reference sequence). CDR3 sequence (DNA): TGCAGTGCTAGTCCAGGCTACACCTTC. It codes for CSASPGYTF.

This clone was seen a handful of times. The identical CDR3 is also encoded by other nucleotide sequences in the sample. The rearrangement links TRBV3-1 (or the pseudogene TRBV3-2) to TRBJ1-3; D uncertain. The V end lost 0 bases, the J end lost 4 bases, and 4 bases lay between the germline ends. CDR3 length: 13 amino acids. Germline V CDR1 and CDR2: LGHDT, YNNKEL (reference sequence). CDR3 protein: CASSQDEGNTIYF. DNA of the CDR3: TGTGCCAGCAGCCAAGATGAAGGAAACACCATATATTTT.

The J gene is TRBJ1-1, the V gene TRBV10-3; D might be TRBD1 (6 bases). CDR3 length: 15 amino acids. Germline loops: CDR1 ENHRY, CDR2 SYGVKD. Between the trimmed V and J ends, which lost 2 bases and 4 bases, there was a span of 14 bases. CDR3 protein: CAISETGGGGTEAFF. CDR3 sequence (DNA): TGTGCCATCAGTGAGACGGGGGGCGGTGGCACTGAAGCTTTCTTT.